Sequencing of this TCR beta chain was carried out in a study of T-cell memory formation after mild COVID-19. Study-wide context: Clustering of TCRs was largely donor specific.

This clonotype has more than one count but fewer than ten. There are 15 residues in the CDR3. Germline loops: CDR1 DFQATT, CDR2 SNEGSKA (reference sequence). Germline trimming cut 1 base from V and 4 bases from J; bases unmatched to any gene: 3. Barcoded TCR alpha and TCR beta cDNA libraries with UMIs came from 5'RACE using constant-segment primers. One entry per CDR3 protein results from TCRdb running MiXCR on the 5' RACE reads. The sample includes over 450,000 distinct CDR3 sequences, around 21% of them seen just once. The sequenced sample consisted of PBMCs or a T cell subset sorted from them (not recorded which). The TCR sequence derives from an adult woman who had mild COVID-19 (a few samples of this study predate the infection). Cell type and time point are not known. The chain employs TRBV20-1 and TRBJ2-1, with TRBD2 matching 11 bases. The CDR3 coding sequence is TGCAGTGCTAGAGCACTAGCGGGGGCTTACAATGAGCAGTTCTTC. This encodes CSARALAGAYNEQFF.